This T cell receptor (beta chain) stems from a study of cytomegalovirus exposure and HLA in healthy donors. General study findings and limits: Associated with cytomegalovirus, according to the listing, were 150 to 200 TCR beta chains. Most TCR sequences were uncommon, yet certain public TCRs appeared in many donors. Accurate HLA-A and HLA-B prediction from TCR beta sequences was reported for most subjects.

Between the trimmed V and J ends, which lost 5 bases and 6 bases, there was a span of 16 bases. Germline-derived CDR1 and CDR2 are MNHEY and SVGAGI. The CDR3 contains 14 residues. About this clone: Its target is not known.

The study ran its PCR with 60 Vbeta and 13 Jbeta primers. Assay used: immunoSEQ multiplex PCR; TCRdb lists only in-frame clones, some missing. The sample gives about 120,000 clones, 65% to 80% of which show up once; 4.2% is in the top ten. This chain joins TRBV6-5 and TRBJ1-2; no reliable D call. This receptor was identified in a male donor in good health and CMV-seropositive. The sequenced sample consisted of PBMCs. The CDR3, as DNA: TGTGCCAGCAGTGAATCACAGCTTGTCCATGGCTACACCTTC. The encoded protein is CASSESQLVHGYTF.